Listed here is a single T cell receptor (beta chain). Its target is unknown. Repertoires were generated with immunoSEQ multiplex PCR, while TCRdb's copy carries only in-frame clones and drops some. Seen here are roughly 20,000 clones, 60% to 80% observed once, and the top ten hold around 12%. CD4+ T cells from unexposed donors were obtained before the COVID-19 pandemic (2011-2018). The cells were cultured for 10 days before CD4+ T cells were isolated. On days 3 and 7, cultures got half fresh IL-2 medium. This sample was included in a study of CD4 T cells in relation to SARS-CoV-2 and coronaviruses. The overall study: PBMCs were cultured with antigen for nine to eleven days before TCR beta sequencing. Negative control cultures got HIV-1 Nef peptides or no peptide. Shared crossreactive spike epitopes were mapped to their HLA restriction.

The V end was cut by 1 base, the J end by 8 bases, with 11 bases between. CDR3 length: 14 residues. The V gene's germline CDR1 is LGHDT and CDR2 YNNKEL (reference sequence). The V and J genes are TRBV3-1 (or the pseudogene TRBV3-2) and TRBJ1-4; D not certain. This TCR was recovered from a human donor in good health. Sequencing used CD4+ T cells from PBMCs, cultured in vitro. As DNA, the CDR3 is TGTGCCAGCAGCCAAGGGGCCACGGGGGAAAAACTGTTTTTT. It is translated as CASSQGATGEKLFF.